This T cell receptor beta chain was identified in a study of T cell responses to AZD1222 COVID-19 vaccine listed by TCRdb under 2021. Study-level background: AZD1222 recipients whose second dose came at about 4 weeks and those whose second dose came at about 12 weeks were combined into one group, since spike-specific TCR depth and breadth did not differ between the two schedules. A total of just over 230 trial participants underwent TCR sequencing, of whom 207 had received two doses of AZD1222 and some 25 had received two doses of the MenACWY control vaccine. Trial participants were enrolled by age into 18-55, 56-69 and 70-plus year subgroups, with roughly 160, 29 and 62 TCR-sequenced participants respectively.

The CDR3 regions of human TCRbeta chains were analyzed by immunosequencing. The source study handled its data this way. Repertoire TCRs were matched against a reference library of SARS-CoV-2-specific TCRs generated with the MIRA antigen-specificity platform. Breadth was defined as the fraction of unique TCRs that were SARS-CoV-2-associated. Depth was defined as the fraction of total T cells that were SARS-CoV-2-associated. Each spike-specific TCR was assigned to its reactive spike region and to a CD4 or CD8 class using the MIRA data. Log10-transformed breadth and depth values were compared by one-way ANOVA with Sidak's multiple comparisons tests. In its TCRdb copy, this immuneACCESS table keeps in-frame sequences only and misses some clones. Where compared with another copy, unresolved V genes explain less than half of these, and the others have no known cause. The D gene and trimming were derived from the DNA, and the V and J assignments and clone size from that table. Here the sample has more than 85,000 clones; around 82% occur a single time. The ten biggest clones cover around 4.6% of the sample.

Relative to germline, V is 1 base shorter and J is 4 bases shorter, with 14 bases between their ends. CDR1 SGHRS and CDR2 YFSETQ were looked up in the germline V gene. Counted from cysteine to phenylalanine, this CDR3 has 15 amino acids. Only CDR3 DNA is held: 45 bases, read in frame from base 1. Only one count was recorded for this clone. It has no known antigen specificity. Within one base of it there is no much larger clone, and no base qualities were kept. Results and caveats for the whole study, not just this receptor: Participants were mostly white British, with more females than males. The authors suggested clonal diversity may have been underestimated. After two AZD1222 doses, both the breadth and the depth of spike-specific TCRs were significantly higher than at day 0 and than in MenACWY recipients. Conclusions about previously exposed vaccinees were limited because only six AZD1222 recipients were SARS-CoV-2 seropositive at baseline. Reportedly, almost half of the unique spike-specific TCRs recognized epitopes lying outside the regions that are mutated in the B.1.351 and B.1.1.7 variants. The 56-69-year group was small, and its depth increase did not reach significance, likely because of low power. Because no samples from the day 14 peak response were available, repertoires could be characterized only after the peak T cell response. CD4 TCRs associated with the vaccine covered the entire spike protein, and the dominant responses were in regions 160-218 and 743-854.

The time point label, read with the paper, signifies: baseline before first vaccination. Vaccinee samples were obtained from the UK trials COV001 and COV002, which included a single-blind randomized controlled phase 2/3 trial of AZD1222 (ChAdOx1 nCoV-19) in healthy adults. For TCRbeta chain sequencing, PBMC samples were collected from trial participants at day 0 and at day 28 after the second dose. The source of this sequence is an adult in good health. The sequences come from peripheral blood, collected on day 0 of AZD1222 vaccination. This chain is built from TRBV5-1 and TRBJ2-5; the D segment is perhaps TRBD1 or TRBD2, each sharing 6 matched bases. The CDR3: CASSLSGAAGETQYF. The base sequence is TGCGCCAGCAGCTTGTCGGGGGCGGCTGGAGAGACCCAGTACTTC.